These 27 T cell receptor beta chains were sequenced from one sample in a study of T cell responses to AZD1222 COVID-19 vaccine. The data were produced by immunoSEQ multiplex PCR, yet TCRdb's version contains in-frame clones alone and is incomplete. The sample consists of tens of thousands of clones, approximately 90% of them appearing once. The input for sequencing was peripheral blood, taken 28 days after the second AZD1222 dose. The receptors originated from an adult who received the AZD1222 COVID-19 vaccine.

The chain combines TRBV2 with TRBJ2-1, with D perhaps assigned TRBD1 or TRBD2 (5 bases each). Germline V gene data show CDR1 as SNHLY and CDR2 as FYNNEI. The CDR3 contains 10 residues. The ends were cut back, 5 bases at V and 13 bases at J, with 9 bases in the middle. This CDR3 reads CASSTGPQFF. The CDR3 DNA follows: TGTGCCAGCAGTACGGGACCACAGTTCTTC.

The V call is TRBV6-5, the J call TRBJ2-3; D may be TRBD1 (5 bases). The CDR3 sequence is 15 residues long. The ends were cut back, 0 bases at V and 6 bases at J, with 13 bases in the middle. Germline CDR1 reads MNHEY; CDR2 reads SVGAGI. The DNA of the CDR3 is TGTGCCAGCAGTTACTCCGGACGCAGGGTGGATACGCAGTATTTT. Translation: CASSYSGRRVDTQYF.

The chain combines TRBV7-2 with TRBJ1-5, with 9 bases fitting TRBD1. The ends lost 4 bases at V and 0 bases at J; junction bases unmatched: 10. Germline CDR1 and CDR2: SGHTA and FQGNSA. This CDR3 comprises 18 residues. The CDR3 DNA reads as TGTGCCAGCAGCTGGAATCAGGACAGGGGCCTTAGCAATCAGCCCCAGCATTTT. Protein product: CASSWNQDRGLSNQPQHF.

This chain connects TRBV27 to TRBJ2-5, with TRBD2 matching 8 bases. The CDR3 spans 15 residues. The germline V gene encodes CDR1 MNHEY and CDR2 SMNVEV (reference sequence). The V and J ends lost 2 bases and 5 bases, in that order; junction bases with no gene match: 7. CDR3 region: CASSLRSGSQETQYF. In nucleotides, the CDR3 is TGTGCCAGCAGTTTAAGAAGCGGGAGTCAGGAGACCCAGTACTTC.

The chain joins TRBV6-5 to TRBJ1-5; TRBD1 matches at 8 bases. Germline V gene sequence: CDR1 MNHEY, CDR2 SVGAGI. The CDR3 spans 14 residues. After removal of 4 bases from V and 2 bases from J, the junction contained 1 base not matched to a gene. The CDR3 sequence: CASSSTGGNQPQHF. In DNA form, the CDR3 reads TGTGCCAGCAGTTCGACAGGGGGCAATCAGCCCCAGCATTTT.

The J gene is TRBJ2-3, the V gene TRBV25-1, with a tentative D call TRBD1 (5 bases). Germline V gene sequence: CDR1 MGHDK, CDR2 SYGVNS. Trimming shortened V by 4 bases and J by 3 bases, and 20 bases separated the two germline ends. This CDR3 has 17 residues. DNA for the CDR3: TGTGCCAGCAGTGGCCTGACAGTAAAGCAAAGGACAGATACGCAGTATTTT. This translates into CASSGLTVKQRTDTQYF.

This chain joins TRBV7-9 and TRBJ2-7; D remains unclear. Looked up from germline, CDR1 is SEHNR and CDR2 is FQNEAQ (reference sequence). This CDR3 has 11 amino acids. V shed 6 bases and J shed 4 bases, with 7 bases lying between them. The CDR3 spells CASSHKYEQYF. The CDR3 region has the DNA TGTGCCAGCAGTCACAAATACGAGCAGTACTTC.

The chain joins TRBV28 to TRBJ1-1, with 8 bases identical to TRBD1. CDR1 and CDR2 (germline): MDHEN, SYDVKM. The CDR3 length is 12 residues. Trimming at V came to 8 bases and at J to 3 bases, leaving 2 bases not matched to a gene. CDR3 region: CASGQGDTEAFF. DNA of the CDR3: TGTGCCAGCGGACAGGGAGACACTGAAGCTTTCTTT.

This clone was detected only a few times. The J gene is TRBJ1-2, the V gene TRBV14; D ambiguous. The CDR3 has 14 residues. V was clipped by 4 bases and J by 6 bases, with 15 bases between them. In germline, CDR1 is SGHDN, CDR2 FVKESK. This CDR3 is CASSPSPRRDGYTF. DNA of the CDR3: TGTGCCAGCAGCCCCTCCCCCCGGAGAGATGGCTACACCTTC.

This clone was found once. The gene calls are TRBV27 and TRBJ2-5; TRBD2 matches at 7 bases. V dropped 3 bases and J dropped 2; count of bases not matched to a gene: 6. Germline V gene data show CDR1 as MNHEY and CDR2 as SMNVEV (reference sequence). The CDR3 loop spans 15 amino acids. The CDR3 loop is CASSFSTSDQETQYF. The CDR3 DNA follows: TGTGCCAGCAGTTTTTCTACTAGCGATCAAGAGACCCAGTACTTC.

V usage is TRBV4-2 and J usage is TRBJ2-5; D may correspond to TRBD1 or TRBD2 (5 bases each). This CDR3 comprises 13 residues. V was pared by 4 bases and J by 5 bases, with 11 bases between. Germline V gene sequence: CDR1 LGHNA, CDR2 YNFKEQ. The CDR3 loop is CASSRREQETQYF. DNA for the CDR3: TGTGCCAGCAGCCGCAGGGAGCAGGAGACCCAGTACTTC.

The gene calls are TRBV18 and TRBJ1-2, with D possibly matching TRBD1 (5 bases). V was clipped by 2 bases and J by 1 base, with 11 bases between them. The CDR3 length is 15 residues. Per the germline V gene, CDR1 is KGHSH and CDR2 is LQKENI. CDR3: CASSPGGIINYGYTF. The CDR3 coding sequence is TGTGCCAGCTCACCAGGGGGGATCATTAACTATGGCTACACCTTC.

This chain links TRBV19 with TRBJ1-5, with D unclear. The V end lost 6 bases, the J end lost 4 bases, and 10 bases lay between the germline ends. CDR1 is LNHDA, CDR2 SQIVND, per germline (reference sequence). This CDR3 region has 13 residues. The CDR3: CASRLQINQPQHF. DNA of the CDR3: TGTGCCAGTAGGCTACAGATAAATCAGCCCCAGCATTTT.

The chain combines TRBV5-1 with TRBJ1-2; 11 nucleotides line up with TRBD1. Trimming took 5 bases from V and 7 from J; bases not matched to a gene: 13. The germline gives CDR1 SGHRS, CDR2 YFSETQ. CDR3 length: 16 amino acids. CDR3 coding DNA: TGCGCCAGCAGTTATGATAATGGACAGGGGGCTTTTGGCTACACCTTC. This gives the protein CASSYDNGQGAFGYTF.

This chain connects TRBV5-1 to TRBJ1-3, with D tentatively TRBD1 (5 bases). The CDR3 sequence is 15 residues long. The germline V and J ends were trimmed by 0 bases and 0 bases, with 7 bases remaining between them. Germline V gene sequence: CDR1 SGHRS, CDR2 YFSETQ. Written as DNA, the CDR3 is TGCGCCAGCAGCTTGGTGGGGGGCTCTGGAAACACCATATATTTT. Its protein product is CASSLVGGSGNTIYF.

The chain is built from TRBV7-9 and TRBJ1-2; 7 bases match TRBD1. With V trimmed by 0 bases and J by 7 bases, 8 bases remained unmatched. CDR3 length: 15 amino acids. Germline lookup yields CDR1 SEHNR and CDR2 FQNEAQ (reference sequence). CDR3 loop: CASSLAGTVFLGYTF. The DNA of the CDR3 is TGTGCCAGCAGCTTAGCCGGGACAGTTTTTCTTGGCTACACCTTC.

The chain is built from TRBV9 and TRBJ2-7; D is unresolved. Germline CDR1 and CDR2: SGDLS and YYNGEE. The CDR3 length is 13 residues. Trimming removed 3 bases at V and 1 base at J, with 8 bases between. In nucleotides, the CDR3 is TGTGCCAGCAGCGCGACTTGGTCCTACGAGCAGTACTTC. Its protein is CASSATWSYEQYF.

This chain uses TRBV5-4 with TRBJ2-2; a weak D match, TRBD2 (6 bases). V lost 7 bases and J lost 0, with 10 bases in between. The V gene's germline CDR1 is SGHNT and CDR2 YYREEE (reference sequence). The CDR3 totals 14 residues. CDR3: CASGLTPNTGELFF. CDR3 nucleotides: TGTGCCAGCGGACTAACACCGAACACCGGGGAGCTGTTTTTT. Together with reference TRBV5-4 and TRBJ2-2, the CDR3 gives the full variable domain: ETGVTQSPTHLIKTRGQQVTLRCSSQSGHNTVSWYQQALGQGPQFIFQYYREEENGRGNFPPRFSGLQFPNYSSELNVNALELDDSALYLCASGLTPNTGELFFGEGSRLTVL.

V gene TRBV11-2 combines with J gene TRBJ2-1, with D perhaps assigned TRBD1 or TRBD2 (6 bases each). Germline lookup yields CDR1 SGHAT and CDR2 FQNNGV. The V end lost 9 bases, the J end lost 6 bases, and 12 bases lay between the germline ends. CDR3 length equals 12 residues. For the CDR3, the DNA is TGTGCCAGGGGGGGACATGGCAATGAGCAGTTCTTC. Its translation is CARGGHGNEQFF.

The rearrangement uses TRBV28 and TRBJ2-7; a possible D gene is TRBD2 (6 bases). Germline assignment: CDR1 MDHEN and CDR2 SYDVKM. V lost 10 bases and J 6 bases, leaving 13 bases between the germline ends. The CDR3 is 11 amino acids. The CDR3 nucleotides read TGTGCCACCGGGGGTTGGGGCGAGCAGTACTTC. Its protein is CATGGWGEQYF.

This sequence joins TRBV30 and TRBJ1-5, with D tentatively TRBD1 (5 bases). This CDR3 is 16 amino acids long. V lost 0 bases, J lost 2 bases, and 14 bases lay in between. Germline CDR1 GTSNPN, CDR2 SVGIG (reference sequence). CDR3 nucleotides: TGTGCCTGGAGTGTACGGGGGGTTAGTGGCAATCAGCCCCAGCATTTT. Translating gives CAWSVRGVSGNQPQHF.

This chain links TRBV5-1 with TRBJ2-1; D is unclear. V was shortened by 3 bases and J by 0 bases, with 10 bases between the two germline ends. Germline CDR1 is SGHRS and CDR2 is YFSETQ. The CDR3 consists of 15 residues. CDR3 region: CASSSHKSSYNEQFF. In nucleotides, the CDR3 is TGCGCCAGCAGCTCTCATAAAAGCTCCTACAATGAGCAGTTCTTC.

The chain recombines TRBV10-2 with TRBJ1-5; TRBD1 aligns across 9 bases. Trimming cost V 2 bases and J 5 bases; bases outside gene matches: 10. CDR1 is WSHSY and CDR2 is SAAADI in the germline V gene. The CDR3 is 17 amino acids. Here the CDR3 DNA reads TGCGCCAGCAGTGAGAGTATAGGGACAGGGTGGGATCAGCCCCAGCATTTT. Its protein is CASSESIGTGWDQPQHF.

The V and J genes are TRBV15 and TRBJ2-6; no clear D gene. The germline V and J ends were trimmed by 5 bases and 0 bases, with 11 bases remaining between them. In germline, CDR1 is LNHNV, CDR2 YYDKDF (reference sequence). There are 16 residues in the CDR3. The CDR3 nucleotides read TGTGCCACCAGCCAATACCGTCTCTCTGGGGCCAACGTCCTGACTTTC. This sequence encodes CATSQYRLSGANVLTF.

The chain links TRBV24-1 to TRBJ1-5; 9 nucleotides line up with TRBD1. Germline-derived CDR1 and CDR2 are KGHDR and SFDVKD. CDR3 length: 15 amino acids. Trimming cost V 4 bases and J 5 bases; bases outside gene matches: 5. The CDR3 region is CATSDSTGGYQPQHF. CDR3 DNA sequence: TGTGCCACCAGTGACTCCACAGGGGGCTATCAGCCCCAGCATTTT.

The chain employs TRBV7-6 and TRBJ2-7, with a weak D call TRBD2 (5 bases). The CDR3 covers 16 residues. Germline V gene data show CDR1 as SGHVS and CDR2 as FNYEAQ. Trimming shortened V by 1 base and J by 2 bases, and 15 bases separated the two germline ends. CDR3 sequence: CASSLVPTGMPYEQYF. As DNA, the CDR3 is TGTGCCAGCAGCTTAGTTCCGACGGGGATGCCCTACGAGCAGTACTTC.

The rearrangement joins TRBV3-1 (or the pseudogene TRBV3-2) to TRBJ2-5; 7 positions agree with TRBD2. In germline, CDR1 is LGHDT, CDR2 YNNKEL (reference sequence). This CDR3 is 14 amino acids long. Trimming removed 3 bases from V and 5 bases from J; junction bases left unmatched: 6. As DNA, the CDR3 is TGTGCCAGCAGCCACACGGGGGGTGGGGAGACCCAGTACTTC. Residues: CASSHTGGGETQYF.